This T cell receptor (beta chain) was obtained from a study of CD4 and CD8 cells across lung adenocarcinoma regions (dated by TCRdb to the late 2010s). Study-level background: Intratumor heterogeneity of the T cell receptor repertoire was examined by comparing tumor centers with tumor margins.

The CDR3 holds 17 amino acids from the cysteine to the phenylalanine. Of all the DNA, just the CDR3 is kept, 51 bases in frame from base 1. Sequences MNHEY (CDR1) and SVGAGI (CDR2) are obtained from the germline V gene. V is cut by 0 bases and J by 0 bases, and the space between the germline ends is 9 bases. Concerning this clonotype: Its antigen is unknown. Base qualities are not at hand, and no much larger clone is one base apart.

The donors were patients who had localized lung adenocarcinoma, which is a subtype of non-small cell lung cancer. Samples were obtained from the margins of localized lung adenocarcinomas. For TCR repertoire analysis, CD4+ T cells taken from tumor tissue were profiled apart from CD8+ T cells. The receptor library was made with PCR. TCRdb lists the instrument as HiSeq X Ten. TCRdb reprocessing: public reads trimmed at Q25 with fastp, clones called with MiXCR, in-frame beta chains kept. Every distinct CDR3 protein forms one entry, paired with its most common genes and DNA. The sample data list 3,000 or so distinct CDR3 sequences, and around 62% of these were observed just once. Of the sample, about 16% falls within the top ten clones.

Sequenced sample: CD4+ T cells from the margin of a lung tumor. Interpreted using the paper, the cell subset or site label stands for: tumor margin region. This receptor was identified in a male donor with lung adenocarcinoma. The CD4 and CD8 labels of this study may be unreliable. The chain uses TRBV6-5 and TRBJ1-6; possibly the D gene is TRBD1, per 6 matching bases. The nucleotide sequence reads as follows: TGTGCCAGCAGTTACTCCGGACAGAGCTCCTATAATTCACCCCTCCACTTT. It specifies CASSYSGQSSYNSPLHF.